Listed below are T cell receptor beta chains from one sample, sequenced in a study of CD8 T cells in Susac syndrome. A single record per CDR3 protein comes from TCRdb applying MiXCR to the immunoSEQ multiplex PCR reads. The data contain around 150,000 distinct CDR3 sequences, about 95% of them singletons. Input material: CD4+ T cells from PBMCs. Receptors originate from a human donor with multiple sclerosis. Both conserved end residues are part of each CDR3. Each record gives: clone size, V gene, D gene, J gene, CDR3 length, CDR3 protein, CDR3 DNA. The D gene is left open where the match is weak. Only some rows state a clone size, as once, few, many or a class for expanded clones.

clone_size: .; v_call: TRBV4-2; d_call: TRBD2; j_call: TRBJ2-1; cdr3_length: 17; cdr3_aa: CASSRNLAGNRGNEQFF; cdr3_nt: TGTGCCAGCAGCCGAAACCTAGCGGGGAATCGCGGCAATGAGCAGTTCTTC
clone_size: .; v_call: TRBV3-1; d_call: .; j_call: TRBJ1-6; cdr3_length: 13; cdr3_aa: CASSQAWDSPLHF; cdr3_nt: TGTGCCAGCAGCCAAGCCTGGGATTCACCCCTCCACTTT
clone_size: .; v_call: TRBV29-1; d_call: .; j_call: TRBJ2-1; cdr3_length: 14; cdr3_aa: CSVVLRGLGNEQFF; cdr3_nt: TGCAGCGTTGTATTGCGGGGTCTTGGCAATGAGCAGTTCTTC
clone_size: .; v_call: TRBV29-1; d_call: .; j_call: TRBJ1-1; cdr3_length: 10; cdr3_aa: CSVREGEAFF; cdr3_nt: TGCAGCGTTCGGGAGGGGGAGGCTTTCTTT
clone_size: .; v_call: TRBV3-1; d_call: .; j_call: TRBJ2-2; cdr3_length: 13; cdr3_aa: CASSHSGTGELFF; cdr3_nt: TGTGCCAGCAGCCACTCCGGGACCGGGGAGCTGTTTTTT
clone_size: .; v_call: TRBV28; d_call: .; j_call: TRBJ1-1; cdr3_length: 13; cdr3_aa: CASSWTRNTEAFF; cdr3_nt: TGTGCCAGCAGTTGGACCCGAAACACTGAAGCTTTCTTT
clone_size: .; v_call: TRBV3-1; d_call: .; j_call: TRBJ2-5; cdr3_length: 16; cdr3_aa: CASSQILSIGEETQYF; cdr3_nt: TGTGCCAGCAGCCAAATTTTATCTATCGGGGAAGAGACCCAGTACTTC
clone_size: .; v_call: TRBV19; d_call: TRBD2; j_call: TRBJ2-7; cdr3_length: 14; cdr3_aa: CASRPGLAVYEQYF; cdr3_nt: TGTGCCAGTAGGCCGGGACTAGCGGTCTACGAGCAGTACTTC
clone_size: .; v_call: TRBV7-8; d_call: .; j_call: TRBJ2-7; cdr3_length: 13; cdr3_aa: CASSLNFRDEQYF; cdr3_nt: TGTGCCAGCAGCTTAAATTTCAGGGACGAGCAGTACTTC
clone_size: .; v_call: TRBV4-2; d_call: TRBD2; j_call: TRBJ2-2; cdr3_length: 16; cdr3_aa: CASSQVGLANTGELFF; cdr3_nt: TGTGCCAGCAGCCAAGTCGGACTAGCGAACACCGGGGAGCTGTTTTTT
clone_size: .; v_call: TRBV25-1; d_call: .; j_call: TRBJ2-7; cdr3_length: 12; cdr3_aa: CASSDKAPKQYF; cdr3_nt: TGTGCCAGCAGTGACAAGGCCCCGAAACAGTACTTC
clone_size: .; v_call: TRBV30; d_call: TRBD2; j_call: TRBJ2-7; cdr3_length: 13; cdr3_aa: CARVAGGGNEQYF; cdr3_nt: TGTGCCCGAGTAGCGGGGGGCGGGAACGAGCAGTACTTC
clone_size: .; v_call: TRBV6-6; d_call: .; j_call: TRBJ2-7; cdr3_length: 15; cdr3_aa: CASSPAGLSGYEQYF; cdr3_nt: TGTGCCAGCAGTCCAGCAGGGCTTTCCGGCTACGAGCAGTACTTC
clone_size: .; v_call: TRBV27; d_call: .; j_call: TRBJ2-3; cdr3_length: 12; cdr3_aa: CASSPSGDTQYF; cdr3_nt: TGTGCCAGCAGTCCCTCGGGTGATACGCAGTATTTT
clone_size: .; v_call: TRBV29-1; d_call: TRBD1; j_call: TRBJ1-3; cdr3_length: 15; cdr3_aa: CSVKKDRSSGNTIYF; cdr3_nt: TGCAGCGTGAAAAAGGACAGGTCGAGCGGAAACACCATATATTTT
clone_size: .; v_call: TRBV12-3/TRBV12-4; d_call: .; j_call: TRBJ1-2; cdr3_length: 14; cdr3_aa: CASRSTDPAHGYTF; cdr3_nt: TGTGCCAGCAGATCCACGGACCCAGCGCATGGCTACACCTTC
clone_size: .; v_call: TRBV7-2; d_call: .; j_call: TRBJ1-5; cdr3_length: 14; cdr3_aa: CASSPVLSNQPQHF; cdr3_nt: TGTGCCAGCAGCCCGGTGCTGTCCAATCAGCCCCAGCATTTT
clone_size: .; v_call: TRBV27; d_call: .; j_call: TRBJ2-7; cdr3_length: 17; cdr3_aa: CASSLIFGAPSAYEQYF; cdr3_nt: TGTGCCAGCAGTTTGATCTTCGGGGCGCCTAGCGCCTACGAGCAGTACTTC
clone_size: .; v_call: TRBV30; d_call: .; j_call: TRBJ1-2; cdr3_length: 13; cdr3_aa: CAWSVTGLGGYTF; cdr3_nt: TGTGCCTGGAGTGTAACCGGACTTGGGGGCTACACCTTC
clone_size: .; v_call: TRBV30; d_call: .; j_call: TRBJ2-3; cdr3_length: 12; cdr3_aa: CAWSEMVGMQYF; cdr3_nt: TGTGCCTGGAGCGAGATGGTGGGAATGCAGTATTTT
clone_size: .; v_call: TRBV5-6; d_call: TRBD2; j_call: TRBJ2-7; cdr3_length: 15; cdr3_aa: CASSLRTSGSNEQYF; cdr3_nt: TGTGCCAGCAGCCTTAGGACTAGCGGGAGCAACGAGCAGTACTTC
clone_size: once; v_call: TRBV20-1; d_call: .; j_call: TRBJ1-1; cdr3_length: 12; cdr3_aa: CSAPFEGGMAFF; cdr3_nt: TGCAGTGCCCCTTTTGAGGGTGGGATGGCTTTCTTT
clone_size: .; v_call: TRBV20-1; d_call: .; j_call: TRBJ2-4; cdr3_length: 17; cdr3_aa: CSAPPGQRLLAKNIQYF; cdr3_nt: TGCAGTGCCCCCCCCGGACAGCGATTACTAGCCAAAAACATTCAGTACTTC
clone_size: .; v_call: TRBV5-4; d_call: .; j_call: TRBJ2-7; cdr3_length: 13; cdr3_aa: CASSLAGRDEQYF; cdr3_nt: TGTGCCAGCAGCTTGGCAGGGCGAGACGAGCAGTACTTC
clone_size: .; v_call: TRBV20-1; d_call: .; j_call: TRBJ1-1; cdr3_length: 17; cdr3_aa: CSARVQGGFFMNTEAFF; cdr3_nt: TGCAGTGCTAGAGTACAGGGTGGTTTCTTCATGAACACTGAAGCTTTCTTT
clone_size: .; v_call: TRBV20-1; d_call: .; j_call: TRBJ2-1; cdr3_length: 15; cdr3_aa: CSARDLNGGGNEQFF; cdr3_nt: TGCAGTGCTAGAGATCTAAACGGAGGGGGGAACGAGCAGTTCTTC
clone_size: .; v_call: TRBV12-3/TRBV12-4; d_call: TRBD1; j_call: TRBJ2-2; cdr3_length: 15; cdr3_aa: CASSPGTGTTGELFF; cdr3_nt: TGTGCCAGCAGCCCCGGGACAGGGACCACCGGGGAGCTGTTTTTT
clone_size: once; v_call: TRBV20-1; d_call: TRBD2; j_call: TRBJ2-1; cdr3_length: 13; cdr3_aa: CSAATSAHNEQFF; cdr3_nt: TGCAGTGCTGCGACTAGCGCCCACAATGAGCAGTTCTTC
clone_size: .; v_call: TRBV29-1; d_call: .; j_call: TRBJ1-1; cdr3_length: 13; cdr3_aa: CSVYKVMNTEAFF; cdr3_nt: TGCAGCGTCTATAAAGTTATGAACACTGAAGCTTTCTTT
clone_size: .; v_call: TRBV12-3/TRBV12-4; d_call: .; j_call: TRBJ1-6; cdr3_length: 14; cdr3_aa: CASSLKVYNSPLHF; cdr3_nt: TGTGCCAGCAGTTTGAAGGTCTATAATTCACCCCTCCACTTT
clone_size: .; v_call: TRBV5-6; d_call: .; j_call: TRBJ2-1; cdr3_length: 14; cdr3_aa: CASSTLRAYNEQFF; cdr3_nt: TGTGCCAGCAGTACTTTAAGGGCCTACAATGAGCAGTTCTTC
clone_size: .; v_call: TRBV20-1; d_call: TRBD1; j_call: TRBJ1-6; cdr3_length: 15; cdr3_aa: CSARGLGQGYSPLHF; cdr3_nt: TGCAGTGCTAGAGGCTTAGGACAGGGATACTCACCCCTCCACTTT
clone_size: .; v_call: TRBV3-1; d_call: .; j_call: TRBJ1-1; cdr3_length: 15; cdr3_aa: CASSYYGTQNTEAFF; cdr3_nt: TGTGCCAGCAGTTATTACGGGACACAAAACACTGAAGCTTTCTTT
clone_size: .; v_call: TRBV9; d_call: TRBD2; j_call: TRBJ2-1; cdr3_length: 17; cdr3_aa: CASSVGIAGEGFSEQFF; cdr3_nt: TGTGCCAGCAGCGTAGGAATAGCGGGGGAGGGGTTCAGTGAGCAGTTCTTC
clone_size: .; v_call: TRBV29-1; d_call: TRBD2; j_call: TRBJ2-7; cdr3_length: 13; cdr3_aa: CSAWGLAGFEQYF; cdr3_nt: TGCAGCGCTTGGGGACTAGCGGGTTTCGAGCAGTACTTC
clone_size: .; v_call: TRBV29-1; d_call: TRBD2; j_call: TRBJ2-3; cdr3_length: 12; cdr3_aa: CSVEMTSGVQYF; cdr3_nt: TGCAGCGTTGAAATGACTAGCGGGGTTCAGTATTTT
clone_size: .; v_call: TRBV19; d_call: .; j_call: TRBJ1-2; cdr3_length: 14; cdr3_aa: CASSAISGAGGYTF; cdr3_nt: TGTGCCAGTAGTGCCATCTCAGGGGCAGGTGGCTACACCTTC
clone_size: .; v_call: TRBV6-5; d_call: .; j_call: TRBJ1-2; cdr3_length: 15; cdr3_aa: CASSYLRQANYGYTF; cdr3_nt: TGTGCCAGCAGTTACTTAAGACAGGCTAACTATGGCTACACCTTC
clone_size: .; v_call: TRBV9; d_call: .; j_call: TRBJ2-1; cdr3_length: 16; cdr3_aa: CASSVDGGGAYNEQFF; cdr3_nt: TGTGCCAGCAGCGTAGACGGCGGGGGCGCCTACAATGAGCAGTTCTTC
clone_size: .; v_call: TRBV5-1; d_call: TRBD1; j_call: TRBJ1-2; cdr3_length: 14; cdr3_aa: CASSKGQGDDGYTF; cdr3_nt: TGCGCCAGCAGCAAAGGACAGGGGGACGATGGCTACACCTTC
clone_size: once; v_call: TRBV12-3/TRBV12-4; d_call: TRBD2; j_call: TRBJ2-3; cdr3_length: 14; cdr3_aa: CATKAGGRADTQYF; cdr3_nt: TGTGCCACCAAAGCGGGGGGGCGGGCAGATACGCAGTATTTT
clone_size: .; v_call: TRBV5-1; d_call: TRBD1; j_call: TRBJ1-2; cdr3_length: 15; cdr3_aa: CASSFPGQSNYGYTF; cdr3_nt: TGCGCCAGCAGCTTCCCGGGACAGTCTAACTATGGCTACACCTTC
clone_size: .; v_call: TRBV20-1; d_call: TRBD1; j_call: TRBJ2-7; cdr3_length: 15; cdr3_aa: CSARPSQDRGREQYF; cdr3_nt: TGCAGTGCTAGACCTTCCCAGGACAGGGGGCGCGAGCAGTACTTC
clone_size: .; v_call: TRBV30; d_call: .; j_call: TRBJ1-2; cdr3_length: 12; cdr3_aa: CAWSADLVRYTF; cdr3_nt: TGTGCCTGGAGTGCAGATCTGGTGCGCTACACCTTC
clone_size: .; v_call: TRBV18; d_call: .; j_call: TRBJ2-7; cdr3_length: 14; cdr3_aa: CASSPSGTRYEQYF; cdr3_nt: TGTGCCAGCTCACCCTCAGGGACCCGCTACGAGCAGTACTTC
clone_size: .; v_call: TRBV20-1; d_call: TRBD2; j_call: TRBJ2-1; cdr3_length: 16; cdr3_aa: CSASGTSGSSYNEQFF; cdr3_nt: TGCAGTGCTAGCGGCACTAGCGGGAGTTCCTACAATGAGCAGTTCTTC
clone_size: .; v_call: TRBV28; d_call: TRBD1; j_call: TRBJ1-2; cdr3_length: 15; cdr3_aa: CASSSIQGQGRRYTF; cdr3_nt: TGTGCCAGCAGTTCAATCCAGGGACAGGGAAGGCGCTACACCTTC
clone_size: .; v_call: TRBV7-2; d_call: .; j_call: TRBJ1-6; cdr3_length: 16; cdr3_aa: CASSTPTRGNNSPLHF; cdr3_nt: TGTGCCAGCAGCACGCCGACAAGGGGTAATAATTCACCCCTCCACTTT
clone_size: .; v_call: TRBV7-6; d_call: .; j_call: TRBJ2-1; cdr3_length: 16; cdr3_aa: CASSLDTGDSYNEQFF; cdr3_nt: TGTGCCAGCAGCTTAGATACGGGGGACTCCTACAATGAGCAGTTCTTC
clone_size: .; v_call: TRBV19; d_call: .; j_call: TRBJ2-7; cdr3_length: 15; cdr3_aa: CASSRTQGFSYEQYF; cdr3_nt: TGTGCCAGTAGCCGAACCCAGGGGTTCTCCTACGAGCAGTACTTC
clone_size: .; v_call: TRBV29-1; d_call: .; j_call: TRBJ2-1; cdr3_length: 16; cdr3_aa: CSVAERWLATYNEQFF; cdr3_nt: TGCAGCGTTGCGGAGAGGTGGCTAGCTACCTACAATGAGCAGTTCTTC
clone_size: .; v_call: TRBV6-1; d_call: .; j_call: TRBJ1-5; cdr3_length: 13; cdr3_aa: CASSVKSNQPQHF; cdr3_nt: TGTGCCAGCAGCGTGAAGTCTAATCAGCCCCAGCATTTT
clone_size: .; v_call: TRBV6-5; d_call: .; j_call: TRBJ2-1; cdr3_length: 14; cdr3_aa: CASSYGRVANEQFF; cdr3_nt: TGTGCCAGCAGTTACGGCAGGGTGGCCAATGAGCAGTTCTTC
clone_size: .; v_call: TRBV15; d_call: .; j_call: TRBJ1-6; cdr3_length: 14; cdr3_aa: CATSSRGGYSPLHF; cdr3_nt: TGTGCCACCAGCTCGAGGGGGGGGTACTCACCCCTCCACTTT
clone_size: .; v_call: TRBV3-1; d_call: TRBD1; j_call: TRBJ1-2; cdr3_length: 16; cdr3_aa: CASSQHQGVLNYGYTF; cdr3_nt: TGTGCCAGCAGCCAACACCAGGGGGTCTTAAACTATGGCTACACCTTC
clone_size: .; v_call: TRBV6-6; d_call: TRBD1; j_call: TRBJ2-7; cdr3_length: 14; cdr3_aa: CASRPTGGKVEQYF; cdr3_nt: TGTGCCAGCAGGCCGACAGGGGGCAAGGTCGAGCAGTACTTC
clone_size: once; v_call: TRBV6-2/TRBV6-3; d_call: .; j_call: TRBJ1-2; cdr3_length: 15; cdr3_aa: CASIRDGTGINGYTF; cdr3_nt: TGTGCCAGCATCAGAGACGGGACCGGGATAAATGGCTACACCTTC